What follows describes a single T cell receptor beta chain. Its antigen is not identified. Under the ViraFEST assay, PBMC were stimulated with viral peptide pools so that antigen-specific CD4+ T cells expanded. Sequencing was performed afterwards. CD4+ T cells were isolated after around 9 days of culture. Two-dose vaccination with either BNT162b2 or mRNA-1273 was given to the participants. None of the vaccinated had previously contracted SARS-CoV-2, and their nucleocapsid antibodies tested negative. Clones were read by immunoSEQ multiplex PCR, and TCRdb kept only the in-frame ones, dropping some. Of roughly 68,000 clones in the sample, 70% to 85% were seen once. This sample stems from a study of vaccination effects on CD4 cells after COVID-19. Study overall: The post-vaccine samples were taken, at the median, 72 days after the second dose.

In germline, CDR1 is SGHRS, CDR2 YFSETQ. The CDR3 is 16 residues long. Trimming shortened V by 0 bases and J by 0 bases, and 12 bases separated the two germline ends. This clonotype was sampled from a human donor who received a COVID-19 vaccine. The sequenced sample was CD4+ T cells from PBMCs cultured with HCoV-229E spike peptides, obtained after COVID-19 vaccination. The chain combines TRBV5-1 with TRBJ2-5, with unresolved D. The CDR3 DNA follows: TGCGCCAGCAGCTTGGGGACGGCGCTGTACCAAGAGACCCAGTACTTC. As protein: CASSLGTALYQETQYF.